The present TCR beta chain was sequenced within a study of blood T cell repertoires in COVID-19. Study as a whole: COVID-19 samples, acute and convalescent, were from the United States, Italy and Spain. The analysed material was cDNA or gDNA that came from T cells, B-cell-depleted T cells, or PBMCs.

The CDR3 is 16 residues long. Germline CDR1 reads PRHDT; CDR2 reads FYEKMQ (reference sequence). V lost 4 bases to trimming and J lost 7 bases; unmatched junction nucleotides: 11. The authors' processing: Cell counts per sample came from amplifying reference gene primers. The table came from immunoSEQ multiplex PCR; TCRdb's copy has only in-frame clones and leaves some out. The DNA was the basis for D and trimming; V, J and clone size are from that table. The table shows roughly 95,000 clones, with just over 90% occurring only once. This chain connects TRBV13 to TRBJ2-1, with 9 nucleotides matching TRBD2. The sequence derives from a woman in her forties or fifties in a cohort sampled during active COVID-19. Sample: peripheral blood. The CDR3 DNA sequence: TGTGCCAGCAGCTCTCCGTGGCGGGGGGGAAGAAATGAGCAGTTCTTC. Protein product: CASSSPWRGGRNEQFF. Drawing the rest from reference TRBV13 and TRBJ2-1, the complete variable domain is AAGVIQSPRHLIKEKRETATLKCYPIPRHDTVYWYQQGPGQDPQFLISFYEKMQSDKGSIPDRFSAQQFSDYHSELNMSSLELGDSALYFCASSSPWRGGRNEQFFGPGTRLTVL.